The text below deals with one T cell receptor (beta chain). One Seattle source followed patients from active infection through their disease course. The record originates from a study of blood T cell repertoires in COVID-19. Looking at the study overall: Material from acute and convalescent COVID-19 was sourced from the United States, Italy and Spain.

Source study methods: The authors estimated nucleated cell counts from reference gene primer amplification. The repertoire was sequenced with immunoSEQ multiplex PCR; TCRdb's copy has only in-frame clones and lacks some. V and J calls and clone size are copied from that table; D and trimming were computed from the DNA. The data show about 290,000 clones, roughly 86% seen once. CDR3 size: 18 residues. V shed 0 bases and J shed 4 bases, with 22 bases lying between them. In germline, CDR1 is SGHDT, CDR2 YYEEEE. The receptor comes from a woman under 40 with COVID-19, enrolled during active disease. This sequence joins TRBV5-6 and TRBJ1-2, with D possibly being TRBD1 (6 bases). Sample: peripheral blood. The CDR3 region has the DNA TGTGCCAGCAGCTTGGGGGCCTATTCGCAGACAGGCCCCTATGGCTACACCTTC. Protein: CASSLGAYSQTGPYGYTF.